This paragraph reports one T cell receptor beta chain. This sample stems from a study of blood T cell repertoires in COVID-19. The overall study: Samples of COVID-19 (acute and convalescent) were obtained from the United States, Italy and Spain. In each case, the material was cDNA or gDNA derived from T cells, B-cell-depleted T cells, or PBMCs.

Per the authors' pipeline: Estimated nucleated cell counts came from reference gene primer amplification. Measured with immunoSEQ multiplex PCR; TCRdb has only the in-frame clones, and not every one. D and trimming were read from the DNA, whereas the V and J calls and clone size are those reported in that table. The sample records hundreds of thousands of clones, roughly 87% being singletons. The specimen sequenced was peripheral blood. This sequence was found in a man between 18 and 29 years old with active or convalescent COVID-19.

The CDR3 protein is CSGKGYTGELFF. The CDR3 DNA is TGCAGCGGTAAGGGGTACACCGGGGAGCTGTTTTTT. V and J are TRBV29-1 and TRBJ2-2; D might be TRBD1 (5 bases). V dropped 7 bases and J dropped 3 bases, with 9 bases sitting between them. CDR1 and CDR2 from the germline V gene are SQVTM and ANQGSEA. The CDR3 consists of 12 residues.